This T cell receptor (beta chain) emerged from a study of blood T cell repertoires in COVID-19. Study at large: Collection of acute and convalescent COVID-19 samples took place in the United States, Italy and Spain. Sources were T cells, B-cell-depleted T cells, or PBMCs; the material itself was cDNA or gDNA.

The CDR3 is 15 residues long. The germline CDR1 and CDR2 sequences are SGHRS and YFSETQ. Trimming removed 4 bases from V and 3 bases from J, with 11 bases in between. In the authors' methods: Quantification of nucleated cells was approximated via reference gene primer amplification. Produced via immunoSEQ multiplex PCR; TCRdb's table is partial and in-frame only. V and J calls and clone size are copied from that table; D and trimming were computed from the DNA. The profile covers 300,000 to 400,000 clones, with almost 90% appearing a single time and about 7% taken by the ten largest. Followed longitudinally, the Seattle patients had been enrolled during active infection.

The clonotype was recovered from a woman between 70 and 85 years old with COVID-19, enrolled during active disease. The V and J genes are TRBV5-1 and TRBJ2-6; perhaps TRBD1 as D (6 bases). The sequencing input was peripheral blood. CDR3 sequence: CASSLQGNGANVLTF. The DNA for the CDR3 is TGCGCCAGCAGCCTACAGGGAAATGGGGCCAACGTCCTGACTTTC.